A single T cell receptor (beta chain) is shown here with its context. Its target is not known. Authors of the study amplified TCR beta CDR3 regions from RNA transcripts. Initially, a first-round RT-PCR of the TCR CDR3 employed the HTBI primer set. TCRdb re-analysed the multiplex PCR reads in MiXCR, keeping a single row per CDR3 protein. The data contain 650,000 to 800,000 distinct CDR3 sequences, roughly 46% of them seen just once; the ten biggest clones take up more than 7%. Germline V gene sequence: CDR1 MGHDK, CDR2 SYGVNS. The CDR3 spans 12 residues. V shed 5 bases and J shed 4 bases, with 8 bases lying between them. The data stem from a study of T cells in Graves' hyperthyroidism and ophthalmopathy. Overall study results and limits: In blood, most of the thyroid clonotypes expanded above 0.001 were also present.

Sequenced input: peripheral blood or thyroid tissue (not recorded which). The receptor was isolated from an adult man with Graves' disease, either hyperthyroidism or ophthalmopathy (not recorded which). The chain uses TRBV25-1 and TRBJ2-5, with no clear D. The CDR3 coding sequence is TGTGCCAGCAGTCCGGCCACAGAGACCCAGTACTTC. Amino acid sequence: CASSPATETQYF. Looking up the rest from reference TRBV25-1 and TRBJ2-5 gives the full variable domain: EADIYQTPRYLVIGTGKKITLECSQTMGHDKMYWYQQDPGMELHLIHYSYGVNSTEKGDLSSESTVSRIRTEHFPLTLESARPSHTSQYLCASSPATETQYFGPGTRLLVL.